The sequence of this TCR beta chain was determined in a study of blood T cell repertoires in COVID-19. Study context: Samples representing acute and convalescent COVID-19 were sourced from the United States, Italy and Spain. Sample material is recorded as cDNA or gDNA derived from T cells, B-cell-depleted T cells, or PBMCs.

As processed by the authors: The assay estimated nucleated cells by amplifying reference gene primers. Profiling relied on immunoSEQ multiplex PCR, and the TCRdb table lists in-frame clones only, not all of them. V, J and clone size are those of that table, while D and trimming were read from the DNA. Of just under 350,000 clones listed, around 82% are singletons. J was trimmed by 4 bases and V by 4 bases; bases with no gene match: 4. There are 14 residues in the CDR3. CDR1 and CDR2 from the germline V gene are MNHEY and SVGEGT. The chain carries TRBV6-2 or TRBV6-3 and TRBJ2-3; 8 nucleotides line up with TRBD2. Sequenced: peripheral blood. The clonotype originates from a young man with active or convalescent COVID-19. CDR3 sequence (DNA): TGTGCCAGCAGTTTCAGCGGGAGTTCAGATACGCAGTATTTT. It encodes CASSFSGSSDTQYF.